The 13 T cell receptor beta chains below come from one sample, sequenced in a study of blood T cell repertoires in COVID-19. The table came from immunoSEQ multiplex PCR; TCRdb's copy has only in-frame clones and leaves some out. This sample has under 450,000 clones, with over 80% found just once. Specimen: PBMCs or T cells enriched from blood (not recorded which). These receptors all stem from a woman in her 50s who had recovered from COVID-19.

The genes are TRBV5-1 and TRBJ1-1, with 8 bases that match TRBD1. CDR1 and CDR2 (germline): SGHRS, YFSETQ. Unmatched junction bases numbered 4, after V lost 0 bases and J lost 0 bases. This CDR3 contains 16 residues. This CDR3 is CASSLVGQGLNTEAFF. The CDR3 DNA follows: TGCGCCAGCAGCTTGGTAGGACAGGGCTTGAACACTGAAGCTTTCTTT.

CDR3: CASSTRQGGDYGYTF. The CDR3, as DNA: TGTGCCAGCTCAACAAGACAGGGGGGGGACTATGGCTACACCTTC. This rearrangement joins TRBV18 to TRBJ1-2; TRBD1 agrees at 9 bases. Germline V gives CDR1 KGHSH, CDR2 LQKENI. The CDR3 contains 15 residues. Trimming took 5 bases from V and 3 from J; bases not matched to a gene: 7.

This clone came up once. The chain recombines TRBV7-9 with TRBJ2-5, with D uncertain. The CDR3 contains 17 residues. CDR1 and CDR2 from the germline V gene are SEHNR and FQNEAQ (reference sequence). V was clipped by 2 bases and J by 5 bases, with 21 bases between them. The CDR3 spells CASSLRLGQALPETQYF. For the CDR3, the DNA is TGTGCCAGCAGCTTACGGTTGGGTCAGGCCCTACCGGAGACCCAGTACTTC.

The chain employs TRBV7-2 and TRBJ2-7; TRBD1 aligns across 9 bases. The CDR3 length is 15 residues. J gave up 4 bases and V 3 bases, and 7 bases lay outside the gene matches. Germline V gene lookup returns CDR1 SGHTA and CDR2 FQGNSA. This CDR3 reads CASSFAPTGGYEQYF. The CDR3 DNA reads as TGTGCCAGCAGCTTTGCCCCGACAGGGGGGTACGAGCAGTACTTC. Full variable domain (remainder filled in from reference TRBV7-2 and TRBJ2-7): GAGVSQSPSNKVTEKGKDVELRCDPISGHTALYWYRQSLGQGLEFLIYFQGNSAPDKSGLPSDRFSAERTGGSVSTLTIQRTQQEDSAVYLCASSFAPTGGYEQYFGPGTRLTVT.

The chain couples TRBV2 to TRBJ1-1, with a possible D match to TRBD1 (5 bases). The CDR3 runs to 12 residues. CDR1 SNHLY and CDR2 FYNNEI come from the germline V gene. Trimming pared 11 bases from V and 4 bases from J, leaving 14 bases between. The CDR3 DNA follows: TGTGCCTATGGGGGGATTGGCACTGAAGCTTTCTTT. Amino acids: CAYGGIGTEAFF.

The V gene is TRBV5-6, the J gene TRBJ1-6; a possible D gene is TRBD1 (5 bases). Germline V lookup: CDR1 SGHDT, CDR2 YYEEEE. Trimming stripped 1 base from V and 4 bases from J, with 12 bases between. This CDR3 has 16 residues. The CDR3 region is CASSLPVGGYNSPLHF. The CDR3 coding sequence is TGTGCCAGCAGCTTGCCCGTCGGGGGTTATAATTCACCCCTCCACTTT. The full variable domain, with the rest looked up from reference TRBV5-6 and TRBJ1-6, is DAGVTQSPTHLIKTRGQQVTLRCSPKSGHDTVSWYQQALGQGPQFIFQYYEEEERQRGNFPDRFSGHQFPNYSSELNVNALLLGDSALYLCASSLPVGGYNSPLHFGNGTRLTVT.

The chain joins TRBV5-1 to TRBJ1-3; D remains ambiguous. Germline V lookup: CDR1 SGHRS, CDR2 YFSETQ. Between the trimmed V and J ends, which lost 3 bases and 1 base, there was a span of 11 bases. This CDR3 comprises 15 residues. The CDR3 here is CASSSTSGSGNTIYF. The CDR3 DNA reads as TGCGCCAGCAGCTCCACCTCGGGGTCTGGAAACACCATATATTTT.

The rearrangement uses TRBV7-9 and TRBJ1-2; D perhaps matches TRBD1 (6 bases). The CDR3 is made up of 17 amino acids. From germline, CDR1 is SEHNR and CDR2 FQNEAQ (reference sequence). V lost 5 bases to trimming and J lost 4 bases, with 23 bases between them. CDR3: CASSQLGGTQPVYGYTF. The CDR3 DNA sequence: TGTGCCAGCAGCCAACTAGGGGGAACCCAACCAGTCTATGGCTACACCTTC.

The CDR3 sequence is CAWMTGWNTQYF. CDR3 bases: TGTGCCTGGATGACAGGGTGGAATACGCAGTATTTT. The chain couples TRBV30 to TRBJ2-3, with 7 bases aligning to TRBD1. Trimming at V came to 4 bases and at J to 7 bases, leaving 5 bases not matched to a gene. Germline CDR1 GTSNPN, CDR2 SVGIG (reference sequence). The CDR3 contains 12 residues.

The chain combines TRBV5-6 with TRBJ2-2; possible D gene TRBD1, 5 bases. This CDR3 comprises 16 residues. The V gene's germline CDR1 is SGHDT and CDR2 YYEEEE. V lost 4 bases and J 0 bases, leaving 13 bases between the germline ends. CDR3 sequence: CASSPLHRTNTGELFF. The CDR3 DNA sequence: TGTGCCAGCAGCCCCCTGCACAGGACGAACACCGGGGAGCTGTTTTTT.

This chain joins TRBV29-1 and TRBJ1-1, with 8 bases matching TRBD1. CDR1 SQVTM and CDR2 ANQGSEA come from the germline V gene. This CDR3 comprises 16 residues. V was pared by 5 bases and J by 4 bases, with 15 bases of the junction left unmatched. CDR3: CSVQHRQGMGITEAFF. The CDR3 DNA sequence: TGCAGCGTTCAACACCGACAGGGGATGGGGATCACTGAAGCTTTCTTT.

The chain combines TRBV7-2 with TRBJ2-7; the match to TRBD1 covers 9 bases. V trimming: 1 base; J trimming: 3 bases; junction bases outside the gene matches: 7. Germline V CDR1 and CDR2: SGHTA, FQGNSA. There are 16 residues in the CDR3. CDR3 sequence reads: CASSLVVGQGNYEQYF. The CDR3 DNA reads TGTGCCAGCAGCTTAGTTGTGGGACAGGGTAACTACGAGCAGTACTTC.

V is TRBV30 and J is TRBJ2-3; D unclear. Per the germline V gene, CDR1 is GTSNPN and CDR2 is SVGIG (reference sequence). V was shortened by 2 bases and J by 0 bases, with 6 bases between the two germline ends. This CDR3 is built from 13 residues. For the CDR3, the DNA is TGTGCCTGGAGTCTGGCAAGCACAGATACGCAGTATTTT. Amino acids: CAWSLASTDTQYF.